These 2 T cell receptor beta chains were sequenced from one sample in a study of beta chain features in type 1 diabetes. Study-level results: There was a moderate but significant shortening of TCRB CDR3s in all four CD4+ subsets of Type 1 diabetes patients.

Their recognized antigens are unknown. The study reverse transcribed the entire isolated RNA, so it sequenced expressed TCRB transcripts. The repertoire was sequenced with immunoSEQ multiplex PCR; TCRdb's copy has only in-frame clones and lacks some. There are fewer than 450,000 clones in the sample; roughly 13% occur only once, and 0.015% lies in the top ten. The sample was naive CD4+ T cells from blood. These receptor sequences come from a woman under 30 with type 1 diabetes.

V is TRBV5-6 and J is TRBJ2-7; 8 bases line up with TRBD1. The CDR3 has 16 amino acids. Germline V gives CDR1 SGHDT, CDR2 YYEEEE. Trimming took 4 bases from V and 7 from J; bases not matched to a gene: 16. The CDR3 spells CASSLKRWTGLWEQYF. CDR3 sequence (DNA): TGTGCCAGCAGCCTAAAGCGTTGGACAGGGCTGTGGGAGCAGTACTTC.

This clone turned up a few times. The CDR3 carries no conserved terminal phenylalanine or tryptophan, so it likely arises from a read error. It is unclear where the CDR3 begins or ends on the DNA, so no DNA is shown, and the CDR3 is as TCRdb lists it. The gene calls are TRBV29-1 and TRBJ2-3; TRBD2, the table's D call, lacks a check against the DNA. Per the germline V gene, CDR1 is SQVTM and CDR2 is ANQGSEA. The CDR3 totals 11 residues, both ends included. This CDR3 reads CSVGTPSGLWV.